These 21 T cell receptor beta chains came from one sample sequenced in a study of blood T cell repertoires in COVID-19. Method: immunoSEQ multiplex PCR; TCRdb's copy keeps in-frame clones and lacks some. This table holds some 180,000 clones, 85% to 90% found once. Sequences were obtained from peripheral blood. The origin of the receptors is a woman in her sixties with acute or convalescent COVID-19.

The chain recombines TRBV5-5 with TRBJ1-2; TRBD1 agrees at 9 bases. There are 14 residues in the CDR3. J lost 3 bases, V lost 3 bases, and 3 bases had no gene match. Germline CDR1 and CDR2: SGHKS and YYEKEE (reference sequence). In DNA, the CDR3 is TGTGCCAGCAGCTGGGACAGGGTTGACTATGGCTACACCTTC. This codes for CASSWDRVDYGYTF.

This sequence joins TRBV5-1 and TRBJ2-3; TRBD2 might be the D (5 bases). Germline V gene lookup returns CDR1 SGHRS and CDR2 YFSETQ. The CDR3 loop spans 17 amino acids. The V end lost 0 bases, the J end lost 0 bases, and 14 bases lay between the germline ends. This CDR3 is CASSLGVWERSTDTQYF. CDR3 sequence (DNA): TGCGCCAGCAGCTTGGGGGTTTGGGAGCGTAGCACAGATACGCAGTATTTT.

The V and J genes are TRBV11-2 and TRBJ1-2; possible D gene TRBD1, 6 bases. This CDR3 contains 12 residues. V was shortened by 4 bases and J by 7 bases, with 10 bases between the two germline ends. The germline V gene has CDR1 SGHAT and CDR2 FQNNGV. The CDR3 is CASSSGTFGYTF. The CDR3 DNA reads TGTGCCAGCAGCTCCGGGACATTTGGCTACACCTTC.

This chain links TRBV6-5 with TRBJ1-2; perhaps TRBD1 as D (6 bases). CDR3 length: 15 residues. Trimming removed 5 bases from V and 4 bases from J, with 17 bases in between. Germline CDR1 reads MNHEY; CDR2 reads SVGAGI. CDR3 region: CASSTGQGHSYGYTF. In DNA, the CDR3 is TGTGCCAGCAGTACAGGGCAGGGTCATTCCTATGGCTACACCTTC.

The V gene is TRBV5-1, the J gene TRBJ2-3; possibly TRBD2 for D (5 bases). This CDR3 is 18 amino acids long. Germline lookup yields CDR1 SGHRS and CDR2 YFSETQ. Trimming pared 1 base from V and 0 bases from J, leaving 18 bases between. The CDR3 DNA reads as TGCGCCAGCAGCTTGTTACCGGCCACGGGGTCTAGCACAGATACGCAGTATTTT. It is translated as CASSLLPATGSSTDTQYF.

This clone was seen more than once but under ten times. The rearrangement joins TRBV24-1 to TRBJ2-1; TRBD1 aligns across 8 bases. The CDR3 loop spans 13 amino acids. Trimming took 9 bases from V and 10 from J; bases not matched to a gene: 10. Germline values: CDR1 KGHDR, CDR2 SFDVKD. This chain's CDR3 is CATSGGRVDEQFF. In DNA, the CDR3 is TGTGCCACCTCAGGGGGCAGGGTGGACGAGCAGTTCTTC.

The chain combines TRBV5-1 with TRBJ2-3; TRBD2 matches at 8 bases. Trimming cost V 6 bases and J 3 bases; bases outside gene matches: 6. The CDR3 runs 14 residues. The germline V gene encodes CDR1 SGHRS and CDR2 YFSETQ. For the CDR3, the DNA is TGCGCCAGCACCGTGAGCGGGAGAACAGATACGCAGTATTTT. Translating gives CASTVSGRTDTQYF.

CDR3 DNA: TGTGCCAGCAGCGCAGGACAGTATAATTCACCCCTCCACTTT. It translates to CASSAGQYNSPLHF. The V and J genes are TRBV7-9 and TRBJ1-6; a possible D gene is TRBD1 (6 bases). The CDR3 totals 14 residues. V was cut by 5 bases and J by 4 bases, with 9 bases left in between. Germline values: CDR1 SEHNR, CDR2 FQNEAQ (reference sequence).

CDR3 DNA sequence: TGTGCCAGCAGCCTTGCCCCCGGACTAGAGCAGTTCTTC. Translation: CASSLAPGLEQFF. V is TRBV7-9 and J is TRBJ2-1, with a weak D call TRBD2 (6 bases). CDR1 and CDR2 (germline): SEHNR, FQNEAQ (reference sequence). The CDR3 loop spans 13 amino acids. V lost 5 bases and J lost 10, with 15 bases in between.

Concerning this clone itself: The same CDR3 arises from other DNA sequences in this sample as well. The CDR3, as DNA: TGTGCCAGCAGTTTCGGGGGGGGTCAGCCCCAGCATTTT. Encoded protein: CASSFGGGQPQHF. This chain joins TRBV27 and TRBJ1-5; D is possibly TRBD1 (5 bases). Germline loops: CDR1 MNHEY, CDR2 SMNVEV (reference sequence). V gave up 3 bases and J gave up 6 bases, with 9 bases separating them. The CDR3 is 13 amino acids.

This chain connects TRBV6-5 to TRBJ2-1, with 12 bases lining up with TRBD2. The CDR3 runs to 15 residues. The V gene end was trimmed by 10 bases and the J gene end by 10 bases; junction bases not matched to a gene: 14. CDR1 is MNHEY and CDR2 is SVGAGI in the germline V gene. The CDR3 loop reads CATTQRLAGVGEQFF. CDR3 DNA sequence: TGTGCCACCACACAAAGACTAGCGGGAGTGGGGGAGCAGTTCTTC.

This rearrangement joins TRBV7-9 to TRBJ1-3; D is ambiguous. The V gene lost 1 base and the J gene lost 0 bases, with 7 bases spanning the gap. The CDR3 is 15 amino acids. Looked up from germline, CDR1 is SEHNR and CDR2 is FQNEAQ (reference sequence). The CDR3, as DNA: TGTGCCAGCAGCTTAGGGGCTTCCTCTGGAAACACCATATATTTT. Translating it yields CASSLGASSGNTIYF.

The chain links TRBV6-5 to TRBJ2-7; a weak D match, TRBD1 (6 bases). The V end was cut by 6 bases, the J end by 3 bases, with 9 bases between. CDR3 length equals 12 residues. Germline-derived CDR1 and CDR2 are MNHEY and SVGAGI. The chain's CDR3 is CASRQGFYEQYF. CDR3 coding DNA: TGTGCCAGCAGACAGGGATTCTACGAGCAGTACTTC.

The chain couples TRBV28 to TRBJ1-3; D is undetermined. The CDR3 sequence is 11 residues long. CDR1 MDHEN and CDR2 SYDVKM come from the germline V gene. Trimming left V 5 bases short and J 6 bases short, with 5 bases between. For the CDR3, the DNA is TGTGCCAGCAGTGAGATAAACACCATATATTTT. Protein: CASSEINTIYF.

The rearrangement uses TRBV5-1 and TRBJ2-5, with D perhaps matching TRBD1 (5 bases). Germline V lookup: CDR1 SGHRS, CDR2 YFSETQ. CDR3 length: 14 amino acids. The germline V and J ends were trimmed by 6 bases and 2 bases, with 14 bases remaining between them. CDR3 protein: CASNPGAVQETQYF. The DNA for the CDR3 is TGCGCCAGCAATCCTGGGGCGGTACAAGAGACCCAGTACTTC.

V and J are TRBV10-2 and TRBJ1-6; TRBD1 matches 8 bases. Germline V gene lookup returns CDR1 WSHSY and CDR2 SAAADI. The CDR3 is 15 residues long. V dropped 1 base and J dropped 5; count of bases not matched to a gene: 1. Here the CDR3 reads CASSELGQDNSPLHF. The CDR3 bases are TGCGCCAGCAGTGAGTTGGGACAGGATAATTCACCCCTCCACTTT.

The chain joins TRBV28 to TRBJ1-1, with unresolved D. With 6 bases removed from V and 8 bases from J, the gap between germline ends came to 13 bases. Germline lookup yields CDR1 MDHEN and CDR2 SYDVKM. The CDR3 sequence is 12 residues long. In DNA form, the CDR3 reads TGTGCCAGCAGAAACCTTCGGCGGGAAGCTTTCTTT. The encoded protein is CASRNLRREAFF.

The rearrangement links TRBV9 to TRBJ2-5, with D possibly being TRBD2 (6 bases). Trimming removed 0 bases at V and 1 base at J, with 10 bases between. CDR1 is SGDLS and CDR2 is YYNGEE in the germline V gene. The CDR3 is 15 amino acids. Here the CDR3 DNA reads TGTGCCAGCAGCGTAGGGGGAGGTTCCCAAGAGACCCAGTACTTC. Protein: CASSVGGGSQETQYF. Drawing the rest from reference TRBV9 and TRBJ2-5, the complete variable domain is DSGVTQTPKHLITATGQRVTLRCSPRSGDLSVYWYQQSLDQGLQFLIQYYNGEERAKGNILERFSAQQFPDLHSELNLSSLELGDSALYFCASSVGGGSQETQYFGPGTRLLVL.

V and J are TRBV3-1 (or the pseudogene TRBV3-2) and TRBJ2-7; D unclear. This CDR3 has 13 residues. The ends were cut back, 1 base at V and 3 bases at J, with 7 bases in the middle. Germline values: CDR1 LGHDT, CDR2 YNNKEL (reference sequence). CDR3 in amino acids: CASSQAGYYEQYV. Here the CDR3 DNA reads TGTGCCAGCAGCCAAGCAGGTTACTACGAGCAGTACGTC.

The rearrangement uses TRBV18 and TRBJ2-1; TRBD2 matches 7 bases. V was pared by 7 bases and J by 6 bases, with 9 bases of the junction left unmatched. The CDR3 is 14 residues long. The germline gives CDR1 KGHSH, CDR2 LQKENI. Here the CDR3 DNA reads TGTGCCAGCTTCCAGGCGGGAGCGGCCAATGAGCAGTTCTTC. It encodes CASFQAGAANEQFF.

The rearrangement uses TRBV9 and TRBJ2-1, with D maybe TRBD2 (5 bases). Germline-derived CDR1 and CDR2 are SGDLS and YYNGEE. The V end was cut by 0 bases, the J end by 5 bases, with 15 bases between. The length of the CDR3 is 16 residues. The CDR3 sequence: CASSVVASAGNNEQFF. CDR3 in DNA: TGTGCCAGCAGCGTAGTAGCGTCAGCCGGTAACAATGAGCAGTTCTTC.